This is a list of T cell receptor beta chains from one sample in a study of blood T cell repertoires in COVID-19. This table comes from immunoSEQ multiplex PCR, and its TCRdb copy is limited to in-frame clones, with some not included. Of roughly 88,000 clones in the sample, around 85% are singletons; the top ten hold about 15%. Input material: peripheral blood. These receptors were collected from an elderly woman with active or convalescent COVID-19. CDR3s include the opening cysteine and the closing phenylalanine or tryptophan. The order of the fields is V gene, clone size, D gene, J gene, CDR3 protein. D genes are given only for firm matches. A clone size is listed for some rows: how often the clone was seen (once, few, many), or a class if it is expanded.

V gene: TRBV15
clone size: -
D gene: -
J gene: TRBJ2-6
CDR3 protein: CATSSRRDNGANVLTF

V gene: TRBV25-1
clone size: -
D gene: TRBD1
J gene: TRBJ2-7
CDR3 protein: CASSESTGGLIEQYF

V gene: TRBV3-1/TRBV3-2
clone size: -
D gene: TRBD2
J gene: TRBJ2-3
CDR3 protein: CASSQGVTSGGWSSTDTQYF

V gene: TRBV6-5
clone size: -
D gene: TRBD2
J gene: TRBJ2-7
CDR3 protein: CATDPGGGEQYF

V gene: TRBV7-3
clone size: few
D gene: TRBD1
J gene: TRBJ1-1
CDR3 protein: CASSRTGLNTEAFF

V gene: TRBV28
clone size: -
D gene: TRBD2
J gene: TRBJ2-5
CDR3 protein: CASSPSGERETQYF

V gene: TRBV5-1
clone size: -
D gene: -
J gene: TRBJ2-1
CDR3 protein: CPPALEYNEQFF

V gene: TRBV19
clone size: once
D gene: -
J gene: TRBJ2-2
CDR3 protein: CASSIGATNTGELFF

V gene: TRBV5-4
clone size: -
D gene: -
J gene: TRBJ1-1
CDR3 protein: CASSRGITEAFF

V gene: TRBV5-4
clone size: few
D gene: -
J gene: TRBJ2-7
CDR3 protein: CASSFRQGGEQYF

V gene: TRBV10-3
clone size: -
D gene: -
J gene: TRBJ2-7
CDR3 protein: CAISTDPYSEQYF

V gene: TRBV5-1
clone size: -
D gene: TRBD2
J gene: TRBJ2-3
CDR3 protein: CASSGGVATGTQYF

V gene: TRBV7-9
clone size: once
D gene: -
J gene: TRBJ2-1
CDR3 protein: CASSPGTWNEQFF

V gene: TRBV6-4
clone size: -
D gene: -
J gene: TRBJ2-3
CDR3 protein: CASRRRETTDTQYF

V gene: TRBV7-3
clone size: -
D gene: -
J gene: TRBJ2-2
CDR3 protein: CASSSGGVTGELFF

V gene: TRBV7-9
clone size: few
D gene: TRBD2
J gene: TRBJ2-5
CDR3 protein: CASSLPSGYQETQYF

V gene: TRBV5-4
clone size: -
D gene: -
J gene: TRBJ1-2
CDR3 protein: CASTVAYRDYGYTF

V gene: TRBV21-1
clone size: -
D gene: -
J gene: TRBJ2-3
CDR3 protein: CASSKTVSARGGSTDTQYF

V gene: TRBV18
clone size: -
D gene: TRBD1
J gene: TRBJ1-4
CDR3 protein: CASSPDRGNEKLFF

V gene: TRBV11-2
clone size: -
D gene: TRBD2
J gene: TRBJ2-7
CDR3 protein: CASSARWEGRYEQYF

V gene: TRBV27
clone size: -
D gene: -
J gene: TRBJ2-5
CDR3 protein: CASSFGAGRETQYF

V gene: TRBV7-9
clone size: -
D gene: -
J gene: TRBJ2-5
CDR3 protein: CASSLMGREQETQYF

V gene: TRBV27
clone size: -
D gene: -
J gene: TRBJ2-2
CDR3 protein: CASSLSGGTNTGELFF

V gene: TRBV10-3
clone size: once
D gene: TRBD2
J gene: TRBJ2-1
CDR3 protein: CAITGGGDEQFF

V gene: TRBV6-4
clone size: -
D gene: -
J gene: TRBJ2-6
CDR3 protein: CASRASGANVLTF

V gene: TRBV24-1
clone size: once
D gene: -
J gene: TRBJ2-2
CDR3 protein: CATSVGQNTGELFF

V gene: TRBV7-2
clone size: -
D gene: TRBD2
J gene: TRBJ2-3
CDR3 protein: CASTLGLAGSTDTQYF

V gene: TRBV6-1
clone size: -
D gene: -
J gene: TRBJ1-1
CDR3 protein: CASSDSEWNTEAFF

V gene: TRBV25-1
clone size: -
D gene: -
J gene: TRBJ1-4
CDR3 protein: CASSDGTPNEKLFF

V gene: TRBV7-3
clone size: -
D gene: -
J gene: TRBJ2-5
CDR3 protein: CASSQTSSGTQYF

V gene: TRBV7-6
clone size: few
D gene: -
J gene: TRBJ2-2
CDR3 protein: CASSSFGELFF

V gene: TRBV10-3
clone size: -
D gene: -
J gene: TRBJ2-1
CDR3 protein: CAISEPSRGNEQFF

V gene: TRBV28
clone size: once
D gene: -
J gene: TRBJ2-7
CDR3 protein: CASSSLPTTGEGGSYEQYF

V gene: TRBV7-8
clone size: -
D gene: TRBD2
J gene: TRBJ2-3
CDR3 protein: CASSLLAGGIDTQYF

V gene: TRBV6-6
clone size: few
D gene: -
J gene: TRBJ1-2
CDR3 protein: CASNEGYGYTF

V gene: TRBV10-1
clone size: -
D gene: -
J gene: TRBJ2-2
CDR3 protein: CASSEGTTTGELFF

V gene: TRBV9
clone size: -
D gene: -
J gene: TRBJ1-3
CDR3 protein: CASSVGSDLSSGNTIYF

V gene: TRBV21-1
clone size: -
D gene: -
J gene: TRBJ1-2
CDR3 protein: CASSNGGDGYTF

V gene: TRBV5-4
clone size: -
D gene: -
J gene: TRBJ1-5
CDR3 protein: CASSFGGSNQPQHF

V gene: TRBV24-1
clone size: once
D gene: -
J gene: TRBJ2-3
CDR3 protein: CATSGAGADTQYF

V gene: TRBV7-3
clone size: -
D gene: -
J gene: TRBJ2-1
CDR3 protein: CASSLNGDEQFF